This T cell receptor beta chain is drawn from a study of blood T cell repertoires in COVID-19. Study-wide context: The samples span acute and convalescent COVID-19 from the United States, Italy and Spain. Sample material is recorded as cDNA or gDNA derived from T cells, B-cell-depleted T cells, or PBMCs.

Germline V lookup: CDR1 SGHRS, CDR2 YFSETQ. V was trimmed by 6 bases and J by 6 bases, leaving 11 bases between them. The CDR3 loop spans 12 amino acids. Original handling: Researchers report that nucleated cell counts were estimated from reference gene primer amplification. The repertoire was sequenced with immunoSEQ multiplex PCR; TCRdb's copy has only in-frame clones and lacks some. V and J calls and clone size are as listed in that table; D and trimming were resolved from the DNA. The data contain 250,000 to 300,000 clones, more than 80% of them singletons. The chain carries TRBV5-1 and TRBJ2-3; D unclear. The sequence derives from a woman aged 30 to 39 with active or convalescent COVID-19. Sequencing was done on a sample of peripheral blood. Here the CDR3 DNA reads TGCGCCAGCACCGATAATCAGGATACGCAGTATTTT. This translates into CASTDNQDTQYF.